Listed below are T cell receptor beta chains from one sample, sequenced in a study of T cells in Graves' hyperthyroidism and ophthalmopathy. TCRdb analysed the multiplex PCR reads with MiXCR anew, one entry per CDR3 protein. The table has roughly 420,000 distinct CDR3 sequences, approximately 14% seen once. The specimen was blood. The source of these receptors is a woman aged 18-29 years with Graves' hyperthyroidism. Each CDR3 is given with its conserved first and last residue. Fields, in order: J gene, D gene, clone size, V gene, CDR3 DNA, CDR3 protein. The D gene is left open where the match is weak. Rows may omit the clone size; those that give it use once, few, many or a size class.

J: TRBJ2-1; D: NA; size: many; V: TRBV29-1; DNA: TGCAGCGTTGAATCCGGGTCCACCAATGAGCAGTTCTTC; CDR3: CSVESGSTNEQFF
J: TRBJ2-3; D: TRBD1; size: many; V: TRBV15; DNA: TGTGCCACCAGCAGAAGACAGGGGGTAGGCACAGATACGCAGTATTTT; CDR3: CATSRRQGVGTDTQYF
J: TRBJ2-2; D: TRBD1; size: many; V: TRBV9; DNA: TGTGCCAGCAGCGTAGCTGGACAGGGGGCTCGATACACCGGGGAGCTGTTTTTT; CDR3: CASSVAGQGARYTGELFF
J: TRBJ1-5; D: NA; size: NA; V: TRBV6-2/TRBV6-3; DNA: TGTGCCAGCAGGTCCGGGACAATAAATCAGCCCCAGCATTTT; CDR3: CASRSGTINQPQHF
J: TRBJ2-1; D: NA; size: many; V: TRBV20-1; DNA: TGCAGTGCTAGTAGCGGCCAGCGGGTCCATGAGCAGTTCTTC; CDR3: CSASSGQRVHEQFF
J: TRBJ1-5; D: NA; size: many; V: TRBV6-2/TRBV6-3; DNA: TGTGCCAGCAGTAAATATAGCAATCAGCCCCAGCATTTT; CDR3: CASSKYSNQPQHF
J: TRBJ1-1; D: NA; size: NA; V: TRBV5-6; DNA: TGTGCCAGCAGCTTCGCTACTATGAACACTGAAGCTTTCTTT; CDR3: CASSFATMNTEAFF
J: TRBJ2-7; D: TRBD1; size: many; V: TRBV28; DNA: TGTGCCAGCAGTTGGACAGGGCCCTACGAGCAGTACTTC; CDR3: CASSWTGPYEQYF
J: TRBJ2-7; D: NA; size: many; V: TRBV27; DNA: TGTGCCAGCAGTTCGGGACGGAGCTTCACCTACGAGCAGTACTTC; CDR3: CASSSGRSFTYEQYF
J: TRBJ2-7; D: TRBD2; size: many; V: TRBV18; DNA: TGTGCCAGCAGTCCGGGGACTAGCGGGACCTACGAGCAGTACTTC; CDR3: CASSPGTSGTYEQYF
J: TRBJ2-7; D: TRBD1; size: few; V: TRBV9; DNA: TGTGCCAGCAGCCCCCAAGGGACAGGGGGTTACGAGCAGTACTTC; CDR3: CASSPQGTGGYEQYF
J: TRBJ2-5; D: NA; size: NA; V: TRBV5-1; DNA: TGCGCCAGCAGGGCTTCACAAGAGACCCAGTACTTC; CDR3: CASRASQETQYF
J: TRBJ2-4; D: NA; size: NA; V: TRBV12-3/TRBV12-4; DNA: TGTGCCAGCAGTTTAGATGGACCAGGGGAAAACATTCAGTACTTC; CDR3: CASSLDGPGENIQYF
J: TRBJ2-4; D: NA; size: many; V: TRBV18; DNA: TGTGCCAGCTCACCACAGGAAAACATTCAGTACTTC; CDR3: CASSPQENIQYF